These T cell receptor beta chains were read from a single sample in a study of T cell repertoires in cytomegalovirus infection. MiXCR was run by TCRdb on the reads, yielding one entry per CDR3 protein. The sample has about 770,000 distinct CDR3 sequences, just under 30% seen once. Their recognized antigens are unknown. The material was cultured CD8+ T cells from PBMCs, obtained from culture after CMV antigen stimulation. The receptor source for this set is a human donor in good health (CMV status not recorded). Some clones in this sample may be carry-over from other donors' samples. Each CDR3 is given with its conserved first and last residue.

CDR3: CASTLPGDTEAFF
V: TRBV6-2/TRBV6-3
J: TRBJ1-1

CDR3: CASGAGYGYTF
V: TRBV6-2/TRBV6-3
J: TRBJ1-2

CDR3: CASSESRRIGNTIYF
V: TRBV27
J: TRBJ1-3

CDR3: CASSPGAGSTYEQYF
V: TRBV7-8
J: TRBJ2-7

CDR3: CASSQDPANGYTF
V: TRBV4-1
J: TRBJ1-2

CDR3: CASSAGQSTDTQYF
V: TRBV19
J: TRBJ2-3

CDR3: CATSRARDLPHNEQFF
V: TRBV15
J: TRBJ2-1

CDR3: CASGEGFTLTF
V: TRBV10-1
J: TRBJ2-6

CDR3: CASSQDEAGQARDTQYF
V: TRBV4-1
J: TRBJ2-3

CDR3: CASSIDLGLSNTGELFF
V: TRBV19
J: TRBJ2-2

CDR3: CASSYTGVEGGELFF
V: TRBV19
J: TRBJ2-2

CDR3: CASSQSRGPLGYEQFF
V: TRBV14
J: TRBJ2-1

CDR3: CASSQHRRLTGGPTGELFF
V: TRBV3-1
J: TRBJ2-2

CDR3: CASSYGLSRGSPLHF
V: TRBV6-2/TRBV6-3
J: TRBJ1-6

CDR3: CASSPTVAGHTYEQYF
V: TRBV18
J: TRBJ2-7

CDR3: CATFGGELFF
V: TRBV12-3/TRBV12-4
J: TRBJ2-2

CDR3: CATSRGLFEAFF
V: TRBV15
J: TRBJ1-1

CDR3: CASSQLQGTDTQYF
V: TRBV7-3
J: TRBJ2-3

CDR3: CASSLAGQGINEQFF
V: TRBV11-3
J: TRBJ2-1

CDR3: CASSVVGANTGELFF
V: TRBV9
J: TRBJ2-2

CDR3: CASSIVGQGMVEQFF
V: TRBV19
J: TRBJ2-1

CDR3: CASSSSLETQYF
V: TRBV7-4
J: TRBJ2-5

CDR3: CASSSLAGGLNTGELFF
V: TRBV7-9
J: TRBJ2-2

CDR3: CASSLPGTGEEQYF
V: TRBV7-9
J: TRBJ2-7

CDR3: CAIRIGLATNTGELFF
V: TRBV10-3
J: TRBJ2-2

CDR3: CAIRGSGTGKEDTQYF
V: TRBV6-2/TRBV6-3
J: TRBJ2-3

CDR3: CASSYSFGGSYYEQYF
V: TRBV6-5
J: TRBJ2-7

CDR3: CASSYPQGDQPQHF
V: TRBV6-2/TRBV6-3
J: TRBJ1-5

CDR3: CASSHDRGRGAFF
V: TRBV28
J: TRBJ1-1

CDR3: CATLTGGSTEAFF
V: TRBV10-3
J: TRBJ1-1

CDR3: CAISESTGEWDAYGYTF
V: TRBV10-3
J: TRBJ1-2

CDR3: CASGLVAPTYEQYF
V: TRBV12-5
J: TRBJ2-7

CDR3: CASSMGLGEQYF
V: TRBV7-9
J: TRBJ2-7

CDR3: CASSFIQGEGNGYTF
V: TRBV13
J: TRBJ1-2

CDR3: CVSSLSRGSNQPQHF
V: TRBV12-3/TRBV12-4
J: TRBJ1-5

CDR3: CASSHSFGTEAFF
V: TRBV11-3
J: TRBJ1-1

CDR3: CASTLRSGGSSTDTQYF
V: TRBV12-3/TRBV12-4
J: TRBJ2-3

CDR3: CASSRVFQSPEAFF
V: TRBV12-3/TRBV12-4
J: TRBJ1-1

CDR3: CAISETDRGQGAFF
V: TRBV10-3
J: TRBJ1-1

CDR3: CASSLSGTDYGYTF
V: TRBV5-5
J: TRBJ1-2

CDR3: CASGTPLGTEAFF
V: TRBV27
J: TRBJ1-1

CDR3: CASSEKAGPYNEQFF
V: TRBV2
J: TRBJ2-1

CDR3: CASSYGSRQETQYF
V: TRBV6-5
J: TRBJ2-5

CDR3: CASSLKSPLLGPHYEQYF
V: TRBV7-9
J: TRBJ2-7

CDR3: CASSATGSEQYF
V: TRBV7-9
J: TRBJ2-7

CDR3: CASSSIDSGELFF
V: TRBV7-2
J: TRBJ2-2

CDR3: CASSYSSPANYGYTF
V: TRBV6-6
J: TRBJ1-2

CDR3: CASSLAGHSTDTQYF
V: TRBV12-3/TRBV12-4
J: TRBJ2-3

CDR3: CASSERLARGHGTQYF
V: TRBV2
J: TRBJ2-3

CDR3: CASSIGSGGGYEQYF
V: TRBV19
J: TRBJ2-7

CDR3: CASSTGFSGTEAFF
V: TRBV6-5
J: TRBJ1-1

CDR3: CSARMTGWTEAFF
V: TRBV20-1
J: TRBJ1-1

CDR3: CASSQRSHEKLFF
V: TRBV11-2
J: TRBJ1-4

CDR3: CASSQVRMNTEAFF
V: TRBV4-1
J: TRBJ1-1

CDR3: CAIRTGINTYEQYF
V: TRBV10-3
J: TRBJ2-7

CDR3: CASSLAALTGELFF
V: TRBV7-7
J: TRBJ2-2

CDR3: CASSDGNTIYF
V: TRBV27
J: TRBJ1-3

CDR3: CASSLGFGGELFF
V: TRBV7-8
J: TRBJ2-2